This TCR beta chain was retrieved from a study of blood T cell repertoires in COVID-19. Across the study: T cells, B-cell-depleted T cells, or PBMCs provided the cDNA or gDNA that served as material.

TCRdb keeps only in-frame clones here, not all; method: immunoSEQ multiplex PCR. The sample lists 240,000 or so clones; about four fifths were seen once. It was during active infection that Seattle patients were enrolled and then longitudinally followed. The V end was cut by 4 bases, the J end by 9 bases, with 22 bases between. The CDR3 sequence is 16 residues long. The V gene's germline CDR1 is MNHEY and CDR2 SVGAGI. Sequences were obtained from peripheral blood. The sequence came from a woman aged 80 or over with COVID-19, enrolled during active disease. The rearrangement uses TRBV6-5 and TRBJ2-1, with D maybe TRBD1 (6 bases). DNA for the CDR3: TGTGCCAGCAGTTGGAGCAGGGGAAGTTTTAGTGGTGAGCAGTTCTTC. As protein: CASSWSRGSFSGEQFF.